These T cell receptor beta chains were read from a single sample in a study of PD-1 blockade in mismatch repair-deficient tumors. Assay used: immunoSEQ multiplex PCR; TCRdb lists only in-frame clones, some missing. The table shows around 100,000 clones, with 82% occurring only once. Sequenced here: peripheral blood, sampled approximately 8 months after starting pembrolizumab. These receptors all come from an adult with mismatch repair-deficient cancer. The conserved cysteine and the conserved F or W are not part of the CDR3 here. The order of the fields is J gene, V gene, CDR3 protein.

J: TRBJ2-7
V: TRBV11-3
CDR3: ASSPGTGYEQY

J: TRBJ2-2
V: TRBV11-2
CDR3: ASSPRGGLAVRGGELF

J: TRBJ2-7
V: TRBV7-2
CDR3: ASSLALAGYEQY

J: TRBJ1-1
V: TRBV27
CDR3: ASSSADWSTEAF

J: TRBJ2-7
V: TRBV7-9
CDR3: ASTSGDYEQY

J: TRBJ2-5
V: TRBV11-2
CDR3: ASSAGTGQETQY

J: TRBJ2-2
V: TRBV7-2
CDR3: ASSPLGLNTGELF

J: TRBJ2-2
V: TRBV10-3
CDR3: AISDSSGTGAGELF

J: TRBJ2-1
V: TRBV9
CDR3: ASSPPNSYNEQF

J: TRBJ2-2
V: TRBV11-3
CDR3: ASSWTGHTGELF

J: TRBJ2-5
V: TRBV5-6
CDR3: ASSWGQGETQY

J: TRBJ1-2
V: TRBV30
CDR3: AWSHKGGFSGYT

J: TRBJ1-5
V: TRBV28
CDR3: ASSWDSNQPQH

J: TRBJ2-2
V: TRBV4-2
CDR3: ASSLLDRDGGELF

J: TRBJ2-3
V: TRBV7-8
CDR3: ASSLRQGGADTQY

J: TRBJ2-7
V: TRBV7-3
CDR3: ASSFQAGSGEQY

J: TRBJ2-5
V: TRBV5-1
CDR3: ASSWGLAGGEETQY

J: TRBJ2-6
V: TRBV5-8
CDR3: ASSLGDRSGANVLT

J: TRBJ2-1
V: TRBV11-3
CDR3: ASSLLLGLSSYNEQF

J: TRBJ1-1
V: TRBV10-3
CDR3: AISESGRDTEAF

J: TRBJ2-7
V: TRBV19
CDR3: ASSILRGQGGYEQY

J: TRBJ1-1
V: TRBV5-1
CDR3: ASRDAVNTEAF

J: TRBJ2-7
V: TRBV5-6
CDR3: ASSYGTSGYEQY

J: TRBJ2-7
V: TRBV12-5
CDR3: ASGTGAYEQY

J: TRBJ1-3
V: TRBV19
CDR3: ASKPGSSGNTIY

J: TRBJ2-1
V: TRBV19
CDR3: ASSIISGDEQF

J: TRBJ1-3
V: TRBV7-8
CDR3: ASSLMMSGSGNTIY

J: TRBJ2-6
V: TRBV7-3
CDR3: ASSLTWNGANVLT